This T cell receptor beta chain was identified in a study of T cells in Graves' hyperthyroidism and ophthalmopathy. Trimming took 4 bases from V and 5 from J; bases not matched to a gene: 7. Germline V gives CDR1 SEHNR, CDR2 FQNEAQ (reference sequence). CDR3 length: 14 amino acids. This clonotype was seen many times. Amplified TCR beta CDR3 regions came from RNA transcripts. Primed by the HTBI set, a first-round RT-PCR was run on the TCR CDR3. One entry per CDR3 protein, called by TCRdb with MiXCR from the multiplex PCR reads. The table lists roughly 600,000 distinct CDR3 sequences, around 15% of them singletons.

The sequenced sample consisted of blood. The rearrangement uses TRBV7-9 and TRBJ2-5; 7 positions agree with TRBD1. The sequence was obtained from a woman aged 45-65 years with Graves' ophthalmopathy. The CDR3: CASSSDRVKETQYF. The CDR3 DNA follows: TGTGCCAGCAGCTCAGACAGGGTAAAGGAGACCCAGTACTTC.